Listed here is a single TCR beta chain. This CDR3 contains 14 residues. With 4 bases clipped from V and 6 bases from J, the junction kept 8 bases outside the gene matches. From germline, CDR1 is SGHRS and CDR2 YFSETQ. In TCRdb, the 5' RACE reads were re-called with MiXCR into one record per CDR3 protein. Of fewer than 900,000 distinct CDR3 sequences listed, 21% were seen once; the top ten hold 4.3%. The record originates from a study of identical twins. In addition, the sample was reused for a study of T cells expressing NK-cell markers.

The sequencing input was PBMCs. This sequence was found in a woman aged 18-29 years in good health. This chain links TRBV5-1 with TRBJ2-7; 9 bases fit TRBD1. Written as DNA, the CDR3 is TGCGCCAGCAGCCCGGGACAGGGTCTCGGCGAGCAGTACTTC. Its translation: CASSPGQGLGEQYF.